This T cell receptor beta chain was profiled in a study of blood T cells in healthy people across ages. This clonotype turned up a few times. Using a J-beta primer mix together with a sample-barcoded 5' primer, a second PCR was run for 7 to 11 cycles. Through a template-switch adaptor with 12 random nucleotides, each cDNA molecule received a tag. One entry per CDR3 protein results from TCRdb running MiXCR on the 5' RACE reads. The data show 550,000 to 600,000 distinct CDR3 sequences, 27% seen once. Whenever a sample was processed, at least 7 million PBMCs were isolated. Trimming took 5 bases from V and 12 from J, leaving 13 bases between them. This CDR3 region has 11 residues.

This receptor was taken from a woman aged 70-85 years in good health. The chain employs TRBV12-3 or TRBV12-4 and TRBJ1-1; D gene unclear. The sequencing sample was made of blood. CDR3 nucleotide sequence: TGTGCCAGCAGTCCGGGTTACAAGACTTTCTTT. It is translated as CASSPGYKTFF.